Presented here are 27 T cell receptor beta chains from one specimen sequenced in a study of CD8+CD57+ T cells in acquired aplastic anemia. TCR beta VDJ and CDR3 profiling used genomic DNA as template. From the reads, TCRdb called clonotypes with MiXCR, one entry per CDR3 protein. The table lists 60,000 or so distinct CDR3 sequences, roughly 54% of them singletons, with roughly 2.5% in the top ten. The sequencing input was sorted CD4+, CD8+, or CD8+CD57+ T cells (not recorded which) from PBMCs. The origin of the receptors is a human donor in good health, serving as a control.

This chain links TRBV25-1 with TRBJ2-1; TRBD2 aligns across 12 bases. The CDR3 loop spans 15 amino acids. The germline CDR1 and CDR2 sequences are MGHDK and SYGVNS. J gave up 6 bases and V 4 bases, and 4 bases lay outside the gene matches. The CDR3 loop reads CASSGASGGANEQFF. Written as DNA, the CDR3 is TGTGCCAGCAGTGGAGCTAGCGGGGGGGCCAATGAGCAGTTCTTC.

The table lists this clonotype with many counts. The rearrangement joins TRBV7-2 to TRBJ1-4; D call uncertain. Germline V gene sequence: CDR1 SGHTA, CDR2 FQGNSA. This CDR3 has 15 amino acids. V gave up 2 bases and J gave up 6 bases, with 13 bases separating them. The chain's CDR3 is CASSLSGVSDEKLFF. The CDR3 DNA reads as TGTGCCAGCAGCTTAAGTGGGGTCTCAGATGAAAAACTGTTTTTT.

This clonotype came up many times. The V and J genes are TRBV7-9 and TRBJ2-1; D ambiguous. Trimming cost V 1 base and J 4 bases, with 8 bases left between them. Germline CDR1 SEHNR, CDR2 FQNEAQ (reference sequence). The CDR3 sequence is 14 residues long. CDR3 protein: CASSLGGFYNEQFF. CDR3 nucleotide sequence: TGTGCCAGCAGCTTAGGGGGTTTTTACAATGAGCAGTTCTTC.

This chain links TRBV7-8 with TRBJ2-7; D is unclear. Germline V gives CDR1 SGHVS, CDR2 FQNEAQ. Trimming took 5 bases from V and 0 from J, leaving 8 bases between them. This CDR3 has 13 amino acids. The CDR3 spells CASSPEPSYEQYF. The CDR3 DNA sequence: TGTGCCAGCAGCCCGGAACCCTCCTACGAGCAGTACTTC.

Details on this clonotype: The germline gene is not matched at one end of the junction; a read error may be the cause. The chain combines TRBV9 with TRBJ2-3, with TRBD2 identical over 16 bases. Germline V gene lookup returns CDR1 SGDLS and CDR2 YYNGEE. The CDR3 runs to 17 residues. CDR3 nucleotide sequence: TGCGTCAGCAGCAAGGGACTAGCGGGAGGGAACACAGATACGCAGTATTTT. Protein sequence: CVSSKGLAGGNTDTQYF.

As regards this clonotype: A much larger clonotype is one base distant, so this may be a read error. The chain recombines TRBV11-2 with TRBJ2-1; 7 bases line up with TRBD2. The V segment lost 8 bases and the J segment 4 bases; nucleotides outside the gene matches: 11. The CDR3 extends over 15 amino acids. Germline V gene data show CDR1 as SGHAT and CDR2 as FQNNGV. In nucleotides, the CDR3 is TGTGCCAGCGGCCCCCAAAGCGGGACTTACAATGAGCAGTTCTTC. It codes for CASGPQSGTYNEQFF.

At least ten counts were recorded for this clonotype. CDR3 coding DNA: TGCGCCAGCAGCACGGACAGGCGTGGCTCTGGGGCCAACGTCCTGACTTTC. This gives the protein CASSTDRRGSGANVLTF. This chain uses TRBV5-1 with TRBJ2-6; 7 nucleotides match TRBD1. This CDR3 is 17 amino acids long. V lost 4 bases, J lost 0 bases, and 7 bases stayed unmatched. The germline CDR1 and CDR2 sequences are SGHRS and YFSETQ.

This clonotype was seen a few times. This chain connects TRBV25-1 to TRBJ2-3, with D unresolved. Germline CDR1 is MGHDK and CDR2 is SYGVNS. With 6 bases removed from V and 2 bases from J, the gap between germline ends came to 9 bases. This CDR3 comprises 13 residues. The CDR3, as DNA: TGTGCCAGCAGCCCACCATACACAGATACGCAGTATTTT. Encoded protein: CASSPPYTDTQYF.

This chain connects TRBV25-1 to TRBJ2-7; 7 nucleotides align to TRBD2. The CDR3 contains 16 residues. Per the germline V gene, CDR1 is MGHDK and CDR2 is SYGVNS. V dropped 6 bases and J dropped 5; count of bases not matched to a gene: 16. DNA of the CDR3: TGTGCCAGCAGCGATTTCAACGGGGGGTCCTACAACGAGCAGTACTTC. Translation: CASSDFNGGSYNEQYF.

CDR3 in amino acids: CASSDGQLGYGYTF. CDR3 in DNA: TGTGCCAGCAGCGATGGACAGTTAGGCTATGGCTACACCTTC. The rearrangement joins TRBV14 to TRBJ1-2, with D possibly matching TRBD1 (6 bases). Deletions cut 5 bases from V and 4 bases from J, with 14 bases between. The germline V gene has CDR1 SGHDN and CDR2 FVKESK. The CDR3 loop spans 14 amino acids.

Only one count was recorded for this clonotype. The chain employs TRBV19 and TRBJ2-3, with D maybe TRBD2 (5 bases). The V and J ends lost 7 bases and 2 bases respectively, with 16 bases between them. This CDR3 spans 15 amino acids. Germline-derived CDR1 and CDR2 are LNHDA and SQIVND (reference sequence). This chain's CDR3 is CASTGFTGNTDTQYF. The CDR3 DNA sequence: TGTGCCAGTACGGGGTTCACGGGGAACACAGATACGCAGTATTTT.

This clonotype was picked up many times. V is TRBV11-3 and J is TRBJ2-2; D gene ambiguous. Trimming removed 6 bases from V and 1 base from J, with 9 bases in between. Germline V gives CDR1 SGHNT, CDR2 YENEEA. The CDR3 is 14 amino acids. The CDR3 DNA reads TGTGCCAGCAGTCCCGGTTGGAACACCGGGGAGCTGTTTTTT. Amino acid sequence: CASSPGWNTGELFF.

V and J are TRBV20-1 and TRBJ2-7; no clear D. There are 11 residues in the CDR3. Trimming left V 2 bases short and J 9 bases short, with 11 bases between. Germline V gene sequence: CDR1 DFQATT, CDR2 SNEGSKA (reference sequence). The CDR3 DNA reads TGCAGTGCTAGATCCCCTTTAGGGCAGTACTTC. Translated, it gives CSARSPLGQYF.

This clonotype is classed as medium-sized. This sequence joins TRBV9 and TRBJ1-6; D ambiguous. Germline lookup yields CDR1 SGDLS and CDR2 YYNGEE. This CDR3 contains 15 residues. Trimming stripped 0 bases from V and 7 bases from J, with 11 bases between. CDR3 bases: TGTGCCAGCAGCGTAGACTTACAGCTCAATTCACCCCTCCACTTT. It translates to CASSVDLQLNSPLHF.

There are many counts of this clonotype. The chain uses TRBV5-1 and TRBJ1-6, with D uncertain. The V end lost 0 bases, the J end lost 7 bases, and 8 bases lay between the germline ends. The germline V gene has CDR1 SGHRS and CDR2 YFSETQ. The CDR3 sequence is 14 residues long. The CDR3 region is CASSLVSENSPLHF. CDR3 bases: TGCGCCAGCAGCTTGGTGTCAGAGAATTCACCCCTCCACTTT.

CDR3 region: CASSSQGANEQYF. CDR3 sequence (DNA): TGTGCCAGCAGCTCCCAGGGGGCCAATGAGCAGTATTTT. This chain links TRBV7-3 with TRBJ2-3; 8 bases line up with TRBD1. The CDR3 has 13 amino acids. The V segment lost 4 bases and the J segment 11 bases; nucleotides outside the gene matches: 8. Looked up from germline, CDR1 is SGHTA and CDR2 is FQGTGA.

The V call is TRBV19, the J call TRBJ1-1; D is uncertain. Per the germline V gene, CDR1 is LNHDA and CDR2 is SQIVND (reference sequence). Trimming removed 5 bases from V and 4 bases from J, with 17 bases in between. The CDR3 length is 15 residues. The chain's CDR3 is CASSPSSGGITEAFF. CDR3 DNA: TGTGCCAGTAGTCCTTCCTCGGGAGGGATCACTGAAGCTTTCTTT.

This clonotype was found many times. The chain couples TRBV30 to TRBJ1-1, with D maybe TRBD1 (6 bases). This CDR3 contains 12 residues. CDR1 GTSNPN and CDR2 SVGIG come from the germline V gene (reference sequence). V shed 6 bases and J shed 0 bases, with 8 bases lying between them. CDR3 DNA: TGTGCCTGTCACAGGGTGAACACTGAAGCTTTCTTT. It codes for CACHRVNTEAFF.

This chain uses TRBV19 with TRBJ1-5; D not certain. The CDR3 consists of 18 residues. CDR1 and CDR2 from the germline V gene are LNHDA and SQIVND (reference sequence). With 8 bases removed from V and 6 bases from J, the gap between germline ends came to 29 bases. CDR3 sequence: CASGTPPGFSWRGQPQHF. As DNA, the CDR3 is TGTGCCAGTGGTACCCCGCCAGGATTTTCGTGGCGAGGTCAGCCCCAGCATTTT.

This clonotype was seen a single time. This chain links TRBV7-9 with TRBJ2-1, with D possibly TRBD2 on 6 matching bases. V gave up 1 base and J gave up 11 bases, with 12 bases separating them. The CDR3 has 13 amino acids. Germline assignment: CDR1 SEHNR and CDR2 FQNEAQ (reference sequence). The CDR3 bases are TGTGCCAGCAGCTTAGAGGGCCGGGGGAAGCAGTTCTTC. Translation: CASSLEGRGKQFF. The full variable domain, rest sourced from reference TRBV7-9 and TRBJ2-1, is DTGVSQNPRHKITKRGQNVTFRCDPISEHNRLYWYRQTLGQGPEFLTYFQNEAQLEKSRLLSDRFSAERPKGSFSTLEIQRTEQGDSAMYLCASSLEGRGKQFFGPGTRLTVL.

Written as DNA, the CDR3 is TGTGCCAGTAGTATGACCGGGACAGGGGGTTCACCCCTCCACTTT. This encodes CASSMTGTGGSPLHF. This chain connects TRBV19 to TRBJ1-6; TRBD1 matches at 11 bases. The CDR3 is 15 residues long. Trimming cost V 3 bases and J 9 bases; bases outside gene matches: 4. Germline V gene data show CDR1 as LNHDA and CDR2 as SQIVND (reference sequence). The whole variable domain, remainder taken from reference TRBV19 and TRBJ1-6, is DGGITQSPKYLFRKEGQNVTLSCEQNLNHDAMYWYRQDPGQGLRLIYYSQIVNDFQKGDIAEGYSVSREKKESFPLTVTSAQKNPTAFYLCASSMTGTGGSPLHFGNGTRLTVT.

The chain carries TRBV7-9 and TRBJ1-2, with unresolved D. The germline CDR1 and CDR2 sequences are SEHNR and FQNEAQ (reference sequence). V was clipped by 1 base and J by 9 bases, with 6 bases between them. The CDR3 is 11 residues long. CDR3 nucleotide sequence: TGTGCCAGCAGCTTAGGGCAGAGCTACACCTTC. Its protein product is CASSLGQSYTF.

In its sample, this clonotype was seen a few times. The CDR3 bases are TGTGCCACCAGTGATTCCGGACAGGTCACAGATACGCAGTATTTT. Its translation is CATSDSGQVTDTQYF. The gene calls are TRBV24-1 and TRBJ2-3, with TRBD1 matching 7 bases. The junction had 3 bases not matched to a gene; V was cut back by 2 bases and J by 2 bases. In germline, CDR1 is KGHDR, CDR2 SFDVKD. This CDR3 comprises 15 residues.

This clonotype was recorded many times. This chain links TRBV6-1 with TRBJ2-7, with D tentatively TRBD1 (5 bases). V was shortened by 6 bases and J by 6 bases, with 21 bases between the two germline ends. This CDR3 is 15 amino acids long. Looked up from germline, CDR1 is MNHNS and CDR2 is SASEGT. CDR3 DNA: TGTGCCAGCAGCCGGTCGCAGGGTGGTCCTGGCGAGCAGTACTTC. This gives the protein CASSRSQGGPGEQYF.

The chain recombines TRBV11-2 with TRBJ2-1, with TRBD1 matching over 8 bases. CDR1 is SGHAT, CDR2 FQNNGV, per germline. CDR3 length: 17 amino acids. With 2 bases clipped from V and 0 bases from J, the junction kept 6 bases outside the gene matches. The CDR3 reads CASSLPGTGPSYNEQFF. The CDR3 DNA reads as TGTGCCAGCAGCTTACCCGGGACAGGCCCCTCCTACAATGAGCAGTTCTTC.

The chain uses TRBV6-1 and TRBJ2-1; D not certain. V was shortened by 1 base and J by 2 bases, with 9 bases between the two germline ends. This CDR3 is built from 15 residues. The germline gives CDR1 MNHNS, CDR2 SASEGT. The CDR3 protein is CASSEVQEAYNEQFF. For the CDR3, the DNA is TGTGCCAGCAGTGAAGTCCAGGAAGCCTACAATGAGCAGTTCTTC.

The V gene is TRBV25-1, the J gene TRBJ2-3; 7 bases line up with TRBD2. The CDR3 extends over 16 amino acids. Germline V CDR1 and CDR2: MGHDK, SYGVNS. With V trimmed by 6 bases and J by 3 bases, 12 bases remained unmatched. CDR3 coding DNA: TGTGCCAGCAGCCGAACACTAGCGAGGGCTACAGATACGCAGTATTTT. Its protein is CASSRTLARATDTQYF.